These 22 T cell receptor beta chains originate from one sample sequenced in a study of PD-1 blockade in classical Hodgkin lymphoma. With no exception, relapse followed autologous stem cell transplantation in all patients, and brentuximab vedotin exposure varied. Purified CD4+ T cells were obtained from thawed PBMCs through magnetic negative selection. The protocol was immunoSEQ multiplex PCR, while the TCRdb copy is restricted to in-frame clones and leaves out a portion. The table lists about 8,500 clones, around 82% of them singletons, with 9.5% to 13% in the top ten. The starting material was CD4+ T cells from blood, obtained at baseline. Receptor source: a human donor with classical Hodgkin lymphoma.

V and J are TRBV5-1 and TRBJ2-3; D possibly corresponds to TRBD2 (6 bases). Germline V lookup: CDR1 SGHRS, CDR2 YFSETQ. The CDR3 sequence is 15 residues long. Trimming stripped 0 bases from V and 3 bases from J, with 11 bases between. The CDR3 reads CASSLVGSRTDTQYF. As DNA, the CDR3 is TGCGCCAGCAGCTTGGTCGGGAGTAGGACAGATACGCAGTATTTT.

CDR3 nucleotide sequence: TGTGCCAGCAGATCCATTGTCACGCCCCAGCATTTT. As protein: CASRSIVTPQHF. The rearrangement joins TRBV28 to TRBJ1-5, with unresolved D. Trimming took off 6 bases at V and 9 bases at J, with 12 bases between the two ends. Germline loops: CDR1 MDHEN, CDR2 SYDVKM. CDR3 length: 12 amino acids.

This chain links TRBV4-1 with TRBJ1-1; no firm D call. The V end lost 1 base, the J end lost 2 bases, and 17 bases lay between the germline ends. CDR3 length: 17 residues. The V gene's germline CDR1 is MGHRA and CDR2 YSYEKL. The CDR3 nucleotides are TGCGCCAGCAGCCAAGGGCTTGTGACCTATCTAAACACTGAAGCTTTCTTT. Its protein is CASSQGLVTYLNTEAFF.

This chain connects TRBV23-1 to TRBJ2-3, with a tentative D call TRBD2 (5 bases). TRBV23-1 qualifies as an ORF whose function is uncertain. With 0 bases removed from V and 6 bases from J, the gap between germline ends came to 13 bases. The CDR3 contains 15 residues. The CDR3 region is CASSQSRVPSDTQYF. For the CDR3, the DNA is TGCGCCAGCAGTCAATCGCGGGTCCCCTCGGATACGCAGTATTTT.

The CDR3 sequence is CASSPWGGSYNEQFF. The CDR3 DNA sequence: TGTGCCAGCAGCCCCTGGGGTGGATCCTACAATGAGCAGTTCTTC. The chain uses TRBV11-2 and TRBJ2-1; no clear D. V lost 5 bases to trimming and J lost 1 base, with 12 bases between them. Germline V gene lookup returns CDR1 SGHAT and CDR2 FQNNGV. This CDR3 spans 15 amino acids.

This clone showed up just a few times. This chain joins TRBV28 and TRBJ2-7; D is uncertain. Per the germline V gene, CDR1 is MDHEN and CDR2 is SYDVKM. V lost 6 bases to trimming and J lost 2 bases, with 11 bases between them. CDR3 length: 13 amino acids. The CDR3 DNA sequence: TGTGCCAGCAGATTCACGGGCACCTACGAGCAGTACTTC. Protein sequence: CASRFTGTYEQYF.

The chain employs TRBV19 and TRBJ2-1; 8 bases match TRBD2. V trimming: 5 bases; J trimming: 6 bases; junction bases outside the gene matches: 9. This CDR3 spans 15 amino acids. The germline V gene has CDR1 LNHDA and CDR2 SQIVND (reference sequence). As DNA, the CDR3 is TGTGCCAGTAGTCGTACTAGCGGAGGTGCCAATGAGCAGTTCTTC. Protein: CASSRTSGGANEQFF.

This sequence joins TRBV7-9 and TRBJ1-5; the D gene is possibly TRBD1 (5 bases). Looked up from germline, CDR1 is SEHNR and CDR2 is FQNEAQ (reference sequence). CDR3 length: 14 residues. V was clipped by 2 bases and J by 7 bases, with 12 bases between them. The CDR3 is CASSLNGAYQPQHF. CDR3 coding DNA: TGTGCCAGCAGCTTAAACGGGGCATACCAGCCCCAGCATTTT.

This CDR3 is CASSGLSETQYF. The CDR3 DNA reads TGTGCCAGCAGCGGCCTTTCCGAGACCCAGTACTTC. The J gene is TRBJ2-5, the V gene TRBV5-4; D is uncertain. CDR3 size: 12 residues. The germline V and J ends were trimmed by 4 bases and 5 bases, with 9 bases remaining between them. Germline loops: CDR1 SGHNT, CDR2 YYREEE (reference sequence).

This rearrangement joins TRBV7-2 to TRBJ1-5, with D perhaps TRBD1 (5 bases). V shed 6 bases and J shed 0 bases, with 9 bases lying between them. CDR3 length equals 14 residues. Germline CDR1 is SGHTA and CDR2 is FQGNSA. The CDR3 here is CASRAGNSNQPQHF. The CDR3 DNA reads as TGTGCCAGCAGGGCAGGGAATAGCAATCAGCCCCAGCATTTT.

The chain combines TRBV6-1 with TRBJ2-6, with a possible D match to TRBD1 (6 bases). Trimming took 2 bases from V and 0 from J, leaving 14 bases between them. Germline-derived CDR1 and CDR2 are MNHNS and SASEGT. The CDR3 is made up of 18 amino acids. The CDR3 reads CASSEYTGFSSGANVLTF. The DNA of the CDR3 is TGTGCCAGCAGTGAATACACAGGGTTTAGCTCTGGGGCCAACGTCCTGACTTTC.

CDR3 sequence: CASSRIPSGYEQYF. The CDR3, as DNA: TGTGCCAGCAGTCGTATACCATCCGGCTACGAGCAGTACTTC. V and J are TRBV6-5 and TRBJ2-7; D is unresolved. Germline V gene sequence: CDR1 MNHEY, CDR2 SVGAGI. CDR3 length: 14 amino acids. The germline V and J ends were trimmed by 5 bases and 3 bases, with 14 bases remaining between them.

The chain carries TRBV5-1 and TRBJ2-1, with a weak D call TRBD2 (5 bases). CDR3 length equals 16 residues. Germline V gene sequence: CDR1 SGHRS, CDR2 YFSETQ. The V end was cut by 4 bases, the J end by 6 bases, with 20 bases between. CDR3 nucleotides: TGCGCCAGCAGCCTACTGACTACCTCGAGATCCAATGAGCAGTTCTTC. Translating gives CASSLLTTSRSNEQFF.

CDR3 DNA sequence: TGTGCCAGCAGTTCAAGACTAGCGGGAGCATACAATGAGCAGTTCTTC. Its translation is CASSSRLAGAYNEQFF. The chain employs TRBV6-5 and TRBJ2-1, with 12 positions matching TRBD2. The CDR3 length is 16 residues. From germline, CDR1 is MNHEY and CDR2 SVGAGI. Germline trimming cut 4 bases from V and 4 bases from J; bases unmatched to any gene: 5.

V gene TRBV5-6 combines with J gene TRBJ1-2; 8 nucleotides match TRBD1. Germline trimming cut 0 bases from V and 8 bases from J; bases unmatched to any gene: 12. The CDR3 covers 16 residues. Germline values: CDR1 SGHDT, CDR2 YYEEEE. The CDR3, as DNA: TGTGCCAGCAGCTTGGGGGATCCGGGACAGGCTGGCGGCTACACCTTC. Translation gives CASSLGDPGQAGGYTF.

The chain uses TRBV4-1 and TRBJ2-3; 10 bases are a match to TRBD1. The length of the CDR3 is 17 residues. CDR1 is MGHRA, CDR2 YSYEKL, per germline. The junction had 7 bases not matched to a gene; V was cut back by 0 bases and J by 4 bases. This CDR3 is CASSQEAGQGSADTQYF. CDR3 in DNA: TGCGCCAGCAGCCAAGAAGCGGGACAGGGGTCCGCAGATACGCAGTATTTT.

The rearrangement links TRBV11-3 to TRBJ1-3, with a possible D match to TRBD1 (5 bases). Germline V CDR1 and CDR2: SGHNT, YENEEA. The germline V and J ends were trimmed by 5 bases and 4 bases, with 15 bases remaining between them. This CDR3 has 15 amino acids. This CDR3 reads CASSRMGLDGNTIYF. The CDR3, as DNA: TGTGCCAGCAGCCGAATGGGACTAGACGGAAACACCATATATTTT.

The chain uses TRBV19 and TRBJ2-3, with 8 positions matching TRBD1. The CDR3 spans 15 residues. With V trimmed by 6 bases and J by 7 bases, 12 bases remained unmatched. CDR1 and CDR2 from the germline V gene are LNHDA and SQIVND (reference sequence). CDR3 nucleotide sequence: TGTGCCAGTAGCAAGGGGACAGGCAGCCCATATACGCAGTATTTT. This sequence encodes CASSKGTGSPYTQYF.

The chain combines TRBV7-9 with TRBJ2-5; 10 positions match TRBD2. Losses at the gene ends were 9 bases for V and 1 base for J; bases not matched to a gene: 14. CDR3 length: 17 residues. Per the germline V gene, CDR1 is SEHNR and CDR2 is FQNEAQ (reference sequence). The CDR3 sequence: CASTRGLAGVGQETQYF. The DNA for the CDR3 is TGTGCCAGTACTCGGGGGCTAGCGGGAGTTGGCCAAGAGACCCAGTACTTC.

The chain is built from TRBV19 and TRBJ1-5, with D possibly being TRBD1 (5 bases). The CDR3 length is 15 residues. V was pared by 2 bases and J by 5 bases, with 13 bases between. Per the germline V gene, CDR1 is LNHDA and CDR2 is SQIVND (reference sequence). CDR3 amino acids: CASSIIPGTYQPQHF. The CDR3 DNA reads TGTGCCAGTAGTATAATCCCGGGGACTTATCAGCCCCAGCATTTT.

The chain carries TRBV5-1 and TRBJ1-4, with D hard to call. The CDR3 length is 14 residues. Trimming removed 0 bases at V and 11 bases at J, with 14 bases between. Germline loops: CDR1 SGHRS, CDR2 YFSETQ. The CDR3 loop reads CASSLGHRAEKLFF. The DNA of the CDR3 is TGCGCCAGCAGCTTGGGACACCGGGCGGAGAAACTGTTTTTT.

Comments on this clone: Lacking the conserved final phenylalanine or tryptophan, this CDR3 likely reflects a read error. The DNA is omitted, as the CDR3 cannot be located on it reliably, and the CDR3 follows TCRdb's listing. The chain is built from TRBV2 and TRBJ2-6; the D call in the table, TRBD2, was not verified against the DNA. Germline loops: CDR1 SNHLY, CDR2 FYNNEI. The CDR3 is 9 residues long, ends included. The CDR3 here is CASLGSSAS.